The 26 T cell receptor beta chains below were found in one sample sequenced in a study of OX40 agonist ivuxolimab in advanced cancers. Produced via immunoSEQ multiplex PCR; TCRdb's table is partial and in-frame only. The table records roughly 75,000 clones, nearly 95% of them present only once. The source was CD4+ or CD8+ T cells sorted from blood, collected in a trial of the OX40 agonist ivuxolimab. These receptors were obtained from an adult with an advanced solid tumor such as melanoma, head and neck, liver or kidney cancer.

The J gene is TRBJ2-1, the V gene TRBV6-5; perhaps TRBD2 as D (6 bases). Per the germline V gene, CDR1 is MNHEY and CDR2 is SVGAGI. The germline V and J ends were trimmed by 6 bases and 9 bases, with 9 bases remaining between them. This CDR3 has 11 amino acids. CDR3 DNA sequence: TGTGCCAGCAGACTTAGCGGTGAGCAGTTCTTC. Translating gives CASRLSGEQFF.

This clone was detected once. The chain employs TRBV9 and TRBJ1-2; D might be TRBD1 (6 bases). Germline loops: CDR1 SGDLS, CDR2 YYNGEE. CDR3 length: 15 residues. Trimming took off 4 bases at V and 7 bases at J, with 20 bases between the two ends. The CDR3 DNA is TGTGCCAGCAGCCTACCTGGGACATTTATCGGTGGCTACACCTTC. This sequence encodes CASSLPGTFIGGYTF.

CDR3 sequence reads: CASSPGSETQYF. The CDR3 nucleotides are TGTGCCAGCAGCCCCGGTTCGGAGACCCAGTACTTC. The chain uses TRBV5-6 and TRBJ2-5; D call uncertain. Trimming removed 4 bases from V and 5 bases from J, with 9 bases in between. CDR1 is SGHDT and CDR2 is YYEEEE in the germline V gene. The CDR3 totals 12 residues.

CDR3 loop: CASSVITGQGVNGYTF. The DNA of the CDR3 is TGTGCCAGCAGCGTAATCACGGGACAGGGGGTTAATGGCTACACCTTC. The V gene is TRBV9, the J gene TRBJ1-2, with TRBD1 matching 11 bases. The CDR3 spans 16 residues. V was pared by 1 base and J by 6 bases, with 8 bases of the junction left unmatched. The germline V gene has CDR1 SGDLS and CDR2 YYNGEE.

This chain links TRBV7-6 with TRBJ2-2, with unresolved D. The germline V and J ends were trimmed by 1 base and 4 bases, with 13 bases remaining between them. This CDR3 comprises 16 residues. Germline CDR1 is SGHVS and CDR2 is FNYEAQ. The CDR3 DNA follows: TGTGCCAGCAGCTTAGTTAGTGGGATTGGCACCGGGGAGCTGTTTTTT. Its protein product is CASSLVSGIGTGELFF.

This clone was counted a single time. The chain recombines TRBV5-1 with TRBJ1-2, with TRBD1 matching over 10 bases. This CDR3 spans 14 amino acids. The V gene's germline CDR1 is SGHRS and CDR2 YFSETQ. J gave up 6 bases and V 1 base, and 3 bases lay outside the gene matches. CDR3 DNA: TGCGCCAGCAGCTTGAGCGGGACAGGGGATGGCTACACCTTC. This encodes CASSLSGTGDGYTF. Full variable domain (remainder filled in from reference TRBV5-1 and TRBJ1-2): KAGVTQTPRYLIKTRGQQVTLSCSPISGHRSVSWYQQTPGQGLQFLFEYFSETQRNKGNFPGRFSGRQFSNSRSEMNVSTLELGDSALYLCASSLSGTGDGYTFGSGTRLTVV.

This clone is a singleton in its sample. This chain uses TRBV19 with TRBJ1-6, with 7 bases fitting TRBD1. CDR3 size: 15 residues. V lost 5 bases and J lost 8; bases outside the gene matches: 9. CDR1 and CDR2 from the germline V gene are LNHDA and SQIVND (reference sequence). DNA for the CDR3: TGTGCCAGTAGTCGGCTAGGCAGGGGGGATTCACCCCTCCACTTT. This sequence encodes CASSRLGRGDSPLHF.

The chain recombines TRBV7-6 with TRBJ2-2; D not certain. Trimming removed 2 bases at V and 6 bases at J, with 7 bases between. In germline, CDR1 is SGHVS, CDR2 FNYEAQ. This CDR3 comprises 13 residues. CDR3 in amino acids: CASSLLTSGELFF. The CDR3 DNA reads as TGTGCCAGCAGCTTATTGACGTCCGGGGAGCTGTTTTTT.

V usage is TRBV29-1 and J usage is TRBJ1-2; TRBD1 might be the D (6 bases). Trimming took 1 base from V and 5 from J, leaving 11 bases between them. CDR1 is SQVTM, CDR2 ANQGSEA, per germline. This CDR3 has 13 residues. The CDR3 loop is CSVEARQEYGYTF. The CDR3 nucleotides read TGCAGCGTTGAAGCCCGACAGGAGTATGGCTACACCTTC.

This clone was seen only once. The V gene is TRBV27, the J gene TRBJ2-7; possibly TRBD1 or TRBD2 for D (5 bases each). The germline gives CDR1 MNHEY, CDR2 SMNVEV (reference sequence). The ends were cut back, 9 bases at V and 7 bases at J, with 13 bases in the middle. This CDR3 is 11 amino acids long. The CDR3: CASSNGGEQYF. The CDR3 DNA sequence: TGTGCCAGTTCGAATGGGGGAGAGCAGTACTTC.

This chain connects TRBV7-6 to TRBJ1-1, with D possibly being TRBD1 (5 bases). The CDR3 runs 13 residues. CDR1 is SGHVS and CDR2 is FNYEAQ in the germline V gene. The germline V and J ends were trimmed by 8 bases and 3 bases, with 13 bases remaining between them. This CDR3 is CASGQGFYTEAFF. Written as DNA, the CDR3 is TGTGCCAGCGGGCAGGGTTTTTACACTGAAGCTTTCTTT. The whole variable domain, filled in from reference TRBV7-6 and TRBJ1-1, reads GAGVSQSPRYKVTKRGQDVALRCDPISGHVSLYWYRQALGQGPEFLTYFNYEAQQDKSGLPNDRFSAERPEGSISTLTIQRTEQRDSAMYRCASGQGFYTEAFFGQGTRLTVV.

The genes are TRBV6-1 and TRBJ2-7; D ambiguous. The CDR3 runs 13 residues. V dropped 2 bases and J dropped 4 bases, with 9 bases sitting between them. Germline values: CDR1 MNHNS, CDR2 SASEGT. The CDR3 nucleotides are TGTGCCAGCAGTGAATGGGGTTCGTACGAGCAGTACTTC. Translation: CASSEWGSYEQYF.

This chain uses TRBV19 with TRBJ2-1; TRBD1 might be the D (6 bases). The V end lost 5 bases, the J end lost 5 bases, and 13 bases lay between the germline ends. This CDR3 comprises 14 residues. CDR1 and CDR2 from the germline V gene are LNHDA and SQIVND (reference sequence). The CDR3 DNA follows: TGTGCCAGTAGTTTGACGGACAGCGACAATGAGCAGTTCTTC. Protein product: CASSLTDSDNEQFF.

V usage is TRBV9 and J usage is TRBJ1-3, with unresolved D. CDR1 is SGDLS, CDR2 YYNGEE, per germline. Trimming stripped 3 bases from V and 1 base from J, with 5 bases between. This CDR3 has 13 amino acids. CDR3 nucleotides: TGTGCCAGCAGCGGGGTTTCTGGAAACACCATATATTTT. It encodes CASSGVSGNTIYF.

The chain combines TRBV9 with TRBJ2-3; 12 nucleotides agree with TRBD2. The CDR3 extends over 17 amino acids. Trimming at V came to 4 bases and at J to 2 bases, leaving 8 bases not matched to a gene. Per the germline V gene, CDR1 is SGDLS and CDR2 is YYNGEE. As DNA, the CDR3 is TGTGCCAGCAGCCCACTAACTAGCGGGGGGTACACAGATACGCAGTATTTT. The encoded protein is CASSPLTSGGYTDTQYF.

The rearrangement uses TRBV13 and TRBJ1-2; D gene ambiguous. The CDR3 is 15 residues long. CDR1 and CDR2 (germline): PRHDT, FYEKMQ (reference sequence). The ends were cut back, 5 bases at V and 3 bases at J, with 16 bases in the middle. The CDR3 region has the DNA TGTGCCAGCAGCCCGAATTCTGGGGTTGACTATGGCTACACCTTC. It translates to CASSPNSGVDYGYTF.

The chain is built from TRBV27 and TRBJ2-5; TRBD2 is a possible D gene (7 bases). The V gene's germline CDR1 is MNHEY and CDR2 SMNVEV (reference sequence). V lost 5 bases and J lost 2, with 18 bases in between. This CDR3 comprises 16 residues. The CDR3 region is CASSPLRGGLQETQYF. CDR3 DNA sequence: TGTGCCAGCAGTCCCCTTAGGGGGGGCTTACAAGAGACCCAGTACTTC.

The V gene is TRBV5-6, the J gene TRBJ2-7, with D maybe TRBD1 (5 bases). This CDR3 comprises 13 residues. The germline V and J ends were trimmed by 1 base and 3 bases, with 8 bases remaining between them. CDR1 is SGHDT and CDR2 is YYEEEE in the germline V gene. The CDR3 is CASSLQGLYEQYF. Here the CDR3 DNA reads TGTGCCAGCAGCTTGCAGGGCCTCTACGAGCAGTACTTC. Based on the CDR3 plus reference TRBV5-6 and TRBJ2-7, the full variable domain is DAGVTQSPTHLIKTRGQQVTLRCSPKSGHDTVSWYQQALGQGPQFIFQYYEEEERQRGNFPDRFSGHQFPNYSSELNVNALLLGDSALYLCASSLQGLYEQYFGPGTRLTVT.

The CDR3: CASIQGIAGNTIYF. Written as DNA, the CDR3 is TGTGCCAGCATTCAGGGGATTGCTGGAAACACCATATATTTT. This chain uses TRBV2 with TRBJ1-3; TRBD1 might be the D (6 bases). The CDR3 sequence is 14 residues long. Germline V gives CDR1 SNHLY, CDR2 FYNNEI. Trimming took 7 bases from V and 2 from J, leaving 12 bases between them. Full variable domain (rest looked up from reference TRBV2 and TRBJ1-3): EPEVTQTPSHQVTQMGQEVILRCVPISNHLYFYWYRQILGQKVEFLVSFYNNEISEKSEIFDDQFSVERPDGSNFTLKIRSTKLEDSAMYFCASIQGIAGNTIYFGEGSWLTVV.

The chain carries TRBV27 and TRBJ1-6; 7 bases line up with TRBD1. Losses at the gene ends were 2 bases for V and 14 bases for J; bases not matched to a gene: 9. Germline CDR1 is MNHEY and CDR2 is SMNVEV (reference sequence). The CDR3 length is 14 residues. The chain's CDR3 is CASSLRQGLGTLHF. CDR3 sequence (DNA): TGTGCCAGCAGTTTAAGACAGGGCCTCGGGACCCTCCACTTT.

V is TRBV9 and J is TRBJ1-1, with 7 nucleotides matching TRBD1. Per germline, CDR1 SGDLS and CDR2 YYNGEE. CDR3 size: 16 residues. Unmatched junction bases numbered 9, after V lost 4 bases and J lost 0 bases. This CDR3 is CASSRDRDTLNTEAFF. CDR3 sequence (DNA): TGTGCCAGCAGCCGCGACAGGGACACCCTGAACACTGAAGCTTTCTTT.

This clone is deemed medium-sized (0.01 to 0.1%). The chain uses TRBV7-2 and TRBJ1-1; weak D call: TRBD1 (5 bases). Trimming took off 1 base at V and 7 bases at J, with 7 bases between the two ends. CDR1 and CDR2 (germline): SGHTA, FQGNSA. The CDR3 spans 12 residues. CDR3 nucleotides: TGTGCCAGCAGCTTAGGAGGGGATGAAGCTTTCTTT. It encodes CASSLGGDEAFF.

The CDR3 DNA follows: TGTGCCAGCAGTTACTATTCTGGCGACGAGCAGTACTTC. The encoded protein is CASSYYSGDEQYF. This sequence joins TRBV6-6 and TRBJ2-7; D is unresolved. This CDR3 contains 13 residues. V dropped 1 base and J dropped 5 bases, with 9 bases sitting between them. Germline lookup yields CDR1 MNHNY and CDR2 SVGAGI (reference sequence).

The chain combines TRBV30 with TRBJ2-1, with TRBD2 matching over 7 bases. CDR1 is GTSNPN, CDR2 SVGIG, per germline (reference sequence). V lost 5 bases and J lost 4; bases outside the gene matches: 8. This CDR3 region has 14 residues. This chain's CDR3 is CAWAHAGEYNEQFF. CDR3 sequence (DNA): TGTGCCTGGGCACATGCGGGGGAGTACAATGAGCAGTTCTTC.

The chain employs TRBV4-2 and TRBJ2-5; perhaps TRBD2 as D (6 bases). Gene TRBJ2-7 matches the end of the DNA better, so the J call may be wrong. The CDR3 consists of 15 residues. Looked up from germline, CDR1 is LGHNA and CDR2 is YNFKEQ. The CDR3 DNA sequence: TGTGCCAGCAGCCAGATCCGGGACTCTTCCTACGAGCAGTACTTC. This codes for CASSQIRDSSYEQYF.

The J gene is TRBJ2-1, the V gene TRBV2, with D uncertain. The CDR3 spans 13 residues. V lost 8 bases, J lost 3 bases, and 11 bases lay in between. Germline loops: CDR1 SNHLY, CDR2 FYNNEI. CDR3 DNA: TGTGCCAGCGGGCTATACAGCTACAATGAGCAGTTCTTC. Protein sequence: CASGLYSYNEQFF.